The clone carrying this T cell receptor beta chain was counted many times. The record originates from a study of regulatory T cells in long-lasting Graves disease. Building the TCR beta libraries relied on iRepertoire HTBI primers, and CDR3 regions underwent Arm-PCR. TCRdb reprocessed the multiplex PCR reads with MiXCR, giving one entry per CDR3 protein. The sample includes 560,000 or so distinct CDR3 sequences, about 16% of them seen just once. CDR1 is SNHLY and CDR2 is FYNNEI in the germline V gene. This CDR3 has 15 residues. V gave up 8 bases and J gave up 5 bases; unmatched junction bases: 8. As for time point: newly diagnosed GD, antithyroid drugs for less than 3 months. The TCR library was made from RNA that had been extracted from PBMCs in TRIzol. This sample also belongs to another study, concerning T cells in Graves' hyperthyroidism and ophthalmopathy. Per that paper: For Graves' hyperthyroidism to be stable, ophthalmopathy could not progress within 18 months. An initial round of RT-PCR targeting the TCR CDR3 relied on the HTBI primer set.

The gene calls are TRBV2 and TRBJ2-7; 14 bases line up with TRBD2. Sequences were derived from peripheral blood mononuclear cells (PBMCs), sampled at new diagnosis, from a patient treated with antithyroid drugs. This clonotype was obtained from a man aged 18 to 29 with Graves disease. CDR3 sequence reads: CASGTSGSSTHEQYF. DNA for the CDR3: TGTGCCAGCGGGACTAGCGGGAGCTCAACTCACGAGCAGTACTTC.